This T cell receptor beta chain originates from a study of beta chain features in type 1 diabetes. For this clone: Its antigen is not known.

As every portion of the isolated RNA was reverse transcribed, the sequencing read expressed TCRB transcripts. Produced via immunoSEQ multiplex PCR; TCRdb's table is partial and in-frame only. The repertoire holds hundreds of thousands of clones, with 9.3% as singletons. Study-wide results and limits: Among all four CD4+ subsets, Type 1 diabetes patients had TCRB CDR3s that were moderately but significantly shorter.

The CDR3 runs 16 residues. V lost 0 bases to trimming and J lost 2 bases, with 13 bases between them. Germline assignment: CDR1 WNHNN and CDR2 SYGVQD (reference sequence). This receptor was taken from a man aged 30-40 years with type 1 diabetes. Sequencing was performed on central memory CD4+ T cells from blood. The V call is TRBV10-1, the J call TRBJ2-5; possible D gene TRBD1, 7 bases. The CDR3 here is CASSESEGAIQETQYF. Written as DNA, the CDR3 is TGCGCCAGCAGTGAGTCGGAGGGGGCTATTCAAGAGACCCAGTACTTC.